The T cell receptor beta chain under discussion was sequenced for a study of T-cell reconstitution after alpha-beta-depleted transplantation in children. General observations from the study: Two months or so post-transplant, alpha-beta T cells reportedly derived from several hundred expanded graft clones. When one year had passed after transplant, most T-cell counts and diversity came from newly produced T cells. It was surviving recipient T cells and thymic progenitors that gave some patients high TCRbeta diversity at day 60.

V was pared by 2 bases and J by 2 bases, with 3 bases of the junction left unmatched. The CDR3 contains 14 residues. Per the germline V gene, CDR1 is DFQATT and CDR2 is SNEGSKA (reference sequence). Regarding this clonotype: The antigen remains undetermined.

Construction of the TCRbeta library involved unique molecular identifiers. In TCRdb, the PCR reads were re-called with MiXCR into one record per CDR3 protein. The top ten hold approximately 39% of the sample, which has about 610,000 distinct CDR3 sequences, 25% to 30% seen once. The sequence derives from a boy in the first two years of life with Wiskott-Aldrich syndrome, due to receive a stem cell transplant. The source material was PBMCs, sampled before TCRalphabeta/CD19-depleted stem cell transplant. The V call is TRBV20-1, the J call TRBJ2-1, with 7 bases identical to TRBD2. The CDR3 sequence: CSARLAVTYNEQFF. As DNA, the CDR3 is TGCAGTGCTAGACTAGCGGTTACCTACAATGAGCAGTTCTTC.